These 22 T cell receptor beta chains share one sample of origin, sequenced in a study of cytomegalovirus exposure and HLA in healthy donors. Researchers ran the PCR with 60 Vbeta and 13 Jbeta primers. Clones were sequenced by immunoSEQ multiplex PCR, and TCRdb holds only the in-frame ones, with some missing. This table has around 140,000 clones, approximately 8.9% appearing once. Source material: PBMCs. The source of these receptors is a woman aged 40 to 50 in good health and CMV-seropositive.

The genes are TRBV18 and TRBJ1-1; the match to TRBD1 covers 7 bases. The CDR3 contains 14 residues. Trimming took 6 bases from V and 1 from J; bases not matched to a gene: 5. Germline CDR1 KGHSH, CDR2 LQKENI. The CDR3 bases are TGTGCCAGCTCCTCGGACAGGAAGAACACTGAAGCTTTCTTT. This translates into CASSSDRKNTEAFF.

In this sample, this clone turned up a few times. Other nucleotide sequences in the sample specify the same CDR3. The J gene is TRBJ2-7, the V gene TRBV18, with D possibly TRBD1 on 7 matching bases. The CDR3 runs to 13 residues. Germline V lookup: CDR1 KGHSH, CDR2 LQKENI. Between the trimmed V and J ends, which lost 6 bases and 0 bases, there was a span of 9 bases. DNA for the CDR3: TGTGCCAGCTCGCGGGACAGCTCCTACGAGCAGTACTTC. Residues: CASSRDSSYEQYF. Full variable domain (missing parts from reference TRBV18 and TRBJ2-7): NAGVMQNPRHLVRRRGQEARLRCSPMKGHSHVYWYRQLPEEGLKFMVYLQKENIIDESGMPKERFSAEFPKEGPSILRIQQVVRGDSAAYFCASSRDSSYEQYFGPGTRLTVT.

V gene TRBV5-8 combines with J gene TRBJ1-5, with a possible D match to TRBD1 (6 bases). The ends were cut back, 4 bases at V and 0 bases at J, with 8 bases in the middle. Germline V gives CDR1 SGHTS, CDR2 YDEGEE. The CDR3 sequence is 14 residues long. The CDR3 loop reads CASSLQGSNQPQHF. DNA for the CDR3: TGTGCCAGCAGCCTACAGGGTAGCAATCAGCCCCAGCATTTT.

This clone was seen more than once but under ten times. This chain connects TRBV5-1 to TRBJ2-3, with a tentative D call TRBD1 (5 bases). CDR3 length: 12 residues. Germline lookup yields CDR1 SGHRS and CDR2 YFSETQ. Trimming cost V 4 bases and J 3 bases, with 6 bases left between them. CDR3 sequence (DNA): TGCGCCAGCAGCCCAGGGACAGATACGCAGTATTTT. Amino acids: CASSPGTDTQYF.

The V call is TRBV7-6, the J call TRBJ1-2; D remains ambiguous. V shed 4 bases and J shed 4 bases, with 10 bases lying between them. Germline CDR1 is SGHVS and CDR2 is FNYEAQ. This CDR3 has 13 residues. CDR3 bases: TGTGCCAGCAGCTCCAACTACGGCTATGGCTACACCTTC. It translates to CASSSNYGYGYTF.

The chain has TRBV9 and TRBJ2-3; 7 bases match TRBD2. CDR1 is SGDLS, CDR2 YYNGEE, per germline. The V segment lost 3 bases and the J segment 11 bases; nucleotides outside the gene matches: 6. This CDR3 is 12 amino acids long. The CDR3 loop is CASSGWGGQQYF. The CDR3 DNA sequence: TGTGCCAGCAGCGGTTGGGGAGGGCAGCAGTATTTT.

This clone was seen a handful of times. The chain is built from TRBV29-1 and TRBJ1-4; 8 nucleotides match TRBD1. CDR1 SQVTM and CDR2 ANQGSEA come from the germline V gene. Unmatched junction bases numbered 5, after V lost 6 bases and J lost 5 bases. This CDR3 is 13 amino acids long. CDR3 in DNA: TGCAGCGTATCGGGACAGGACAATGAAAAACTGTTTTTT. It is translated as CSVSGQDNEKLFF.

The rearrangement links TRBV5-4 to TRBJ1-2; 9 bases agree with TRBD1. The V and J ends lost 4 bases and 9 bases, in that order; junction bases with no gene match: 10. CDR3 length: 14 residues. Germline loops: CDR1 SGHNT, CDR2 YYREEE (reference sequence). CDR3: CASSATGQGSSYTF. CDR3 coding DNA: TGTGCCAGCAGCGCCACGGGACAGGGAAGCAGCTACACCTTC.

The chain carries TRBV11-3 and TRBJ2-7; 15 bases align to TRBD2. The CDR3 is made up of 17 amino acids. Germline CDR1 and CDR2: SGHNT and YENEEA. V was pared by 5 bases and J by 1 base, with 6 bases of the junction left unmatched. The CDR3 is CASSRTSGGASSYEQYF. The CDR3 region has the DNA TGTGCCAGCAGCCGGACTAGCGGGGGGGCCTCATCCTACGAGCAGTACTTC. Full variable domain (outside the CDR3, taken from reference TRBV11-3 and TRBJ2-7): EAGVVQSPRYKIIEKKQPVAFWCNPISGHNTLYWYLQNLGQGPELLIRYENEEAVDDSQLPKDRFSAERLKGVDSTLKIQPAELGDSAVYLCASSRTSGGASSYEQYFGPGTRLTVT.

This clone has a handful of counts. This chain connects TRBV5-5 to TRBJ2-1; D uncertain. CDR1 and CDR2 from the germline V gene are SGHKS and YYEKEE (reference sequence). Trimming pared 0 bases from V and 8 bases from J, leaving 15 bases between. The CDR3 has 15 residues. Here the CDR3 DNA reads TGTGCCAGCAGCTTGGAGGTTCTATCTCGGGATGAGCAGTTCTTC. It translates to CASSLEVLSRDEQFF.

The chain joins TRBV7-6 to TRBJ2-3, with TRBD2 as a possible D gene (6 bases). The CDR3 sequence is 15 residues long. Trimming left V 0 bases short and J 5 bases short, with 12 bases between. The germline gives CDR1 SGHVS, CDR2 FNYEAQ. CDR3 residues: CASSLATSPGDTQYF. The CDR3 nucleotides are TGTGCCAGCAGCTTAGCAACTAGCCCCGGAGATACGCAGTATTTT.

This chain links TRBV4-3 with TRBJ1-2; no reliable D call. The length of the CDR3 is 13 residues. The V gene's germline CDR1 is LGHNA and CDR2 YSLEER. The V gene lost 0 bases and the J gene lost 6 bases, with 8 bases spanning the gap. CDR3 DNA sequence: TGCGCCAGCAGCCAAGACTACGGGGATGGCTACACCTTC. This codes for CASSQDYGDGYTF.

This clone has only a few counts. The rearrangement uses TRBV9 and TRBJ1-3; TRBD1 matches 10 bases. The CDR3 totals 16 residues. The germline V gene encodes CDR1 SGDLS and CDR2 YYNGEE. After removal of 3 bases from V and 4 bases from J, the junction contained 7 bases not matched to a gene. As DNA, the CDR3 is TGTGCCAGCAGCGCAAGACAGGGGGCCAGCGGAAACACCATATATTTT. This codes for CASSARQGASGNTIYF.

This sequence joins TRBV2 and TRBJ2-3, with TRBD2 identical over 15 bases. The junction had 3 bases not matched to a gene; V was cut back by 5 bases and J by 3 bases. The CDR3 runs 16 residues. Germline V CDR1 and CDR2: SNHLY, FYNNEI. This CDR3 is CASSPGLAGGTDTQYF. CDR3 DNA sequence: TGTGCCAGCAGTCCCGGACTAGCGGGGGGGACAGATACGCAGTATTTT.

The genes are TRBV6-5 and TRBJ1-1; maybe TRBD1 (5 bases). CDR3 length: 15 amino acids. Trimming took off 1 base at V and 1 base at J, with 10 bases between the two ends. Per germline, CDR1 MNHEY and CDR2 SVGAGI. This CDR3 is CASSYWRGANTEAFF. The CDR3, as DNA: TGTGCCAGCAGTTACTGGAGGGGCGCGAACACTGAAGCTTTCTTT.

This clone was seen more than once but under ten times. The CDR3 sequence is CASSALPMGSGNTIYF. CDR3 DNA sequence: TGTGCCAGCAGTGCACTACCTATGGGCTCTGGAAACACCATATATTTT. V is TRBV6-1 and J is TRBJ1-3, with D uncertain. Germline values: CDR1 MNHNS, CDR2 SASEGT. The CDR3 runs to 16 residues. V dropped 4 bases and J dropped 0 bases, with 13 bases sitting between them.

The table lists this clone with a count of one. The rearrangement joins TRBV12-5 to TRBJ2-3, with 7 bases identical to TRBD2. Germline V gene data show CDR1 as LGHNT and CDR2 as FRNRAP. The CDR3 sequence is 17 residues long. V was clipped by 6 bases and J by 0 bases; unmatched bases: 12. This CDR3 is CASGHTFGTTSTDTQYF. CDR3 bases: TGTGCTAGTGGCCATACATTCGGGACTACTAGCACAGATACGCAGTATTTT. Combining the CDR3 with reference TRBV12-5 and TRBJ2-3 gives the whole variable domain DARVTQTPRHKVTEMGQEVTMRCQPILGHNTVFWYRQTMMQGLELLAYFRNRAPLDDSGMPKDRFSAEMPDATLATLKIQPSEPRDSAVYFCASGHTFGTTSTDTQYFGPGTRLTVL.

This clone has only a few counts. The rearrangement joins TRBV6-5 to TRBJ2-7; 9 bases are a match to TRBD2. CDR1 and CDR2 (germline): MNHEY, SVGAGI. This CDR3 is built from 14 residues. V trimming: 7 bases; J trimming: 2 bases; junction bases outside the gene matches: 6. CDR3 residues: CASNKAGGTYEQYF. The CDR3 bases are TGTGCCAGCAATAAAGCGGGGGGAACCTACGAGCAGTACTTC.

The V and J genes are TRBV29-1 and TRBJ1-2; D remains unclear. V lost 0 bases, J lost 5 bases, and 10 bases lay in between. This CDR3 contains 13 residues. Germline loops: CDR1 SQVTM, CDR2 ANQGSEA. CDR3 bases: TGCAGCGTTGAAGAGGGAGATAGGTATGGCTACACCTTC. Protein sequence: CSVEEGDRYGYTF.

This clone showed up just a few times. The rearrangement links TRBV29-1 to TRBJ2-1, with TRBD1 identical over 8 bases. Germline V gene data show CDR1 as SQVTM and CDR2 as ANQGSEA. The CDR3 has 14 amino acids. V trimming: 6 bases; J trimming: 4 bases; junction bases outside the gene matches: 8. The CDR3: CSVPRTGRYNEQFF. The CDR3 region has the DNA TGCAGCGTCCCAAGGACAGGGAGGTACAATGAGCAGTTCTTC.

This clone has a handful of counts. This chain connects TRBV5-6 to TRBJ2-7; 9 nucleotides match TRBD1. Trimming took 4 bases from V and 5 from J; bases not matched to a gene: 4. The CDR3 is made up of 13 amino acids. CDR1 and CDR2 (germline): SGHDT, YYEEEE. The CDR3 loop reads CASSLGQGNEQYF. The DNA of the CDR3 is TGTGCCAGCAGCCTCGGACAGGGGAACGAGCAGTACTTC.

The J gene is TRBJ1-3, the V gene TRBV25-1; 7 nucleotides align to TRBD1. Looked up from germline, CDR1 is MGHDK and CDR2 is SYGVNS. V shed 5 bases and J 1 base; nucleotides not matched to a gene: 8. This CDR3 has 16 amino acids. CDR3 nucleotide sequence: TGTGCCAGCAGTCACCCCCAGGGGGAGTCTGGAAACACCATATATTTT. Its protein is CASSHPQGESGNTIYF.